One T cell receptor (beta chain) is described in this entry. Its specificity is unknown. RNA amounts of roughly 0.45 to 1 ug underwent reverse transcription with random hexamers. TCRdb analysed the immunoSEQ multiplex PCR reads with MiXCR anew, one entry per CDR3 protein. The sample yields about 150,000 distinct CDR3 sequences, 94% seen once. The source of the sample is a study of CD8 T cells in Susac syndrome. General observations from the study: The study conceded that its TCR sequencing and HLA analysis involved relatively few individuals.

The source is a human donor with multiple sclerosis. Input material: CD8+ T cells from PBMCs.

For the CDR3, the DNA is TGTGCCAGCAGCTTAACGGGCCTCACCCAGAGCGCCCAGCATTTT. The encoded protein is CASSLTGLTQSAQHF. The V and J genes are TRBV7-8 and TRBJ1-5; no reliable D call. CDR3 size: 15 residues. Germline values: CDR1 SGHVS, CDR2 FQNEAQ. V lost 2 bases and J lost 11, with 19 bases in between.